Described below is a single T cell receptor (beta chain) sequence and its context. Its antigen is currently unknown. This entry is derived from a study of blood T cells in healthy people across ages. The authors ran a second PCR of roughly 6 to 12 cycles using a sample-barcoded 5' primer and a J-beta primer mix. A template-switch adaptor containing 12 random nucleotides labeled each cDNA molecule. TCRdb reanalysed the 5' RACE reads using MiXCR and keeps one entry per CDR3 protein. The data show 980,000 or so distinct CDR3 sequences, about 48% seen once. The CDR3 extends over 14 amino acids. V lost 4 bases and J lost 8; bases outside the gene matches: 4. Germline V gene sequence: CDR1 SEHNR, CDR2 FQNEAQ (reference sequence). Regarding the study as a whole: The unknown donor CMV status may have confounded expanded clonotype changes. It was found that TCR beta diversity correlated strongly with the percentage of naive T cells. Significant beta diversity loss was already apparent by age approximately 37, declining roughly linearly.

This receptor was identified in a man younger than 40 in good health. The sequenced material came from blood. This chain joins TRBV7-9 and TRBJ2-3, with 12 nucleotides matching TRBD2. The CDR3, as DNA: TGTGCCAGCAGCTCAACTAGCGGGGGGTCTACGCAGTATTTT. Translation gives CASSSTSGGSTQYF.